One sample yielded the 30 T cell receptor beta chains listed below, sequenced in a study of monozygotic twins with inflammatory bowel disease. TCRdb processed the 5' RACE reads again and assigns one entry to each CDR3 protein, with no DNA. This table lists 440,000 or so distinct CDR3 sequences. Material for sequencing was blood. These receptors all come from a human donor with ulcerative colitis or Crohn's disease, or a healthy co-twin of an affected twin (not recorded which).

This chain uses TRBV7-9 with TRBJ2-1. Germline V gives CDR1 SEHNR, CDR2 FQNEAQ (reference sequence). The CDR3 contains 14 residues. This chain's CDR3 is CASSPTSAYNEQFF.

The rearrangement joins TRBV12-3 or TRBV12-4 to TRBJ2-4; TCRdb reports TRBD2, a call that lacks DNA to check it against. This CDR3 spans 15 amino acids. This chain's CDR3 is CASTSSSGGRNIQYF.

This CDR3 is CASSHGTSGEHSYEQYF. The chain is built from TRBV7-9 and TRBJ2-7; lacking DNA, the TRBD2 call made by TCRdb goes unchecked. The CDR3 is 17 amino acids. In germline, CDR1 is SEHNR, CDR2 FQNEAQ (reference sequence).

The chain couples TRBV29-1 to TRBJ1-2. This CDR3 comprises 12 residues. The germline V gene has CDR1 SQVTM and CDR2 ANQGSEA. CDR3 region: CSVRPSVGGYTF.

J is TRBJ2-5 and V is TRBV7-9; TCRdb picks TRBD2, but there is no DNA to check that call. In germline, CDR1 is SEHNR, CDR2 FQNEAQ (reference sequence). The CDR3 is 14 residues long. The CDR3 protein is CASESQAGQETQYF.

This rearrangement joins TRBV7-2 to TRBJ2-2; TCRdb designates TRBD1, a call that cannot be tested without DNA. The CDR3 has 14 amino acids. Germline loops: CDR1 SGHTA, CDR2 FQGNSA. CDR3 amino acids: CASSLVTGAGELFF.

The J gene is TRBJ2-1, the V gene TRBV7-3; TCRdb designates TRBD1, a call that cannot be tested without DNA. The germline gives CDR1 SGHTA, CDR2 FQGTGA. CDR3 length: 14 amino acids. Here the CDR3 reads CASSAPGQYNEQFF.

The V call is TRBV6-2 or TRBV6-3, the J call TRBJ2-7; TCRdb's D call, TRBD2, is unchecked because there is no DNA. CDR3 length: 14 amino acids. CDR1 is MNHEY and CDR2 is SVGEGT in the germline V gene. CDR3 sequence: CASSYRGLAYEQYF.

This chain joins TRBV5-1 and TRBJ1-5. The CDR3 spans 13 residues. Germline CDR1 is SGHRS and CDR2 is YFSETQ. The CDR3 sequence is CASSLTTDQPQHF.

V usage is TRBV3-1 and J usage is TRBJ1-5. Germline V CDR1 and CDR2: LGHDT, YNNKEL (reference sequence). CDR3 size: 14 residues. CDR3 loop: CASSEDPGFPPQHF. Drawing the rest from reference TRBV3-1 and TRBJ1-5, the complete variable domain is DTAVSQTPKYLVTQMGNDKSIKCEQNLGHDTMYWYKQDSKKFLKIMFSYNNKELIINETVPNRFSPKSPDKAHLNLHINSLELGDSAVYFCASSEDPGFPPQHFGDGTRLSIL.

The chain combines TRBV19 with TRBJ1-4. This CDR3 comprises 15 residues. The V gene's germline CDR1 is LNHDA and CDR2 SQIVND (reference sequence). CDR3 region: CASTNLPSTNEKLFF.

This chain joins TRBV7-2 and TRBJ2-3; checking the TCRdb D call of TRBD1 is not possible without DNA. This CDR3 has 14 amino acids. The V gene's germline CDR1 is SGHTA and CDR2 FQGNSA. CDR3 sequence: CASRLDPGADTQYF.

The chain employs TRBV4-3 and TRBJ1-1. The CDR3 length is 14 residues. Germline CDR1 reads LGHNA; CDR2 reads YSLEER. The CDR3 is CASSQQAGNTEAFF.

The rearrangement links TRBV5-4 to TRBJ2-7; the TCRdb D gene call, TRBD2, has no DNA to confirm it. The CDR3 length is 14 residues. Germline CDR1 is SGHNT and CDR2 is YYREEE (reference sequence). The CDR3 is CASSLSGHTYEQYF. Together with reference TRBV5-4 and TRBJ2-7, the CDR3 gives the full variable domain: ETGVTQSPTHLIKTRGQQVTLRCSSQSGHNTVSWYQQALGQGPQFIFQYYREEENGRGNFPPRFSGLQFPNYSSELNVNALELDDSALYLCASSLSGHTYEQYFGPGTRLTVT.

V is TRBV29-1 and J is TRBJ2-6; no DNA is available, so the TRBD1 call from TCRdb remains unchecked. The CDR3 spans 17 residues. Germline assignment: CDR1 SQVTM and CDR2 ANQGSEA. The CDR3 loop is CSALIRDTFSGANVLTF.

V usage is TRBV28 and J usage is TRBJ2-7. Germline V lookup: CDR1 MDHEN, CDR2 SYDVKM. The CDR3 covers 15 residues. The CDR3 protein is CASSPKRKIYYEQYF.

This chain joins TRBV18 and TRBJ1-1; TCRdb returns TRBD1, unconfirmable since there is no DNA. Germline V gene data show CDR1 as KGHSH and CDR2 as LQKENI. This CDR3 has 12 amino acids. This CDR3 is CASSPGGEEAFF.

The V and J genes are TRBV11-2 and TRBJ2-3. This CDR3 has 15 residues. The germline V gene encodes CDR1 SGHAT and CDR2 FQNNGV. Here the CDR3 reads CASSLAGLGTDTQYF.

The chain links TRBV20-1 to TRBJ1-2; TCRdb selects TRBD1, and the lack of DNA leaves this call unchecked. This CDR3 spans 14 amino acids. Germline V lookup: CDR1 DFQATT, CDR2 SNEGSKA (reference sequence). CDR3 region: CSAKGPDRDGGYTF.

This chain links TRBV18 with TRBJ1-6; TCRdb calls TRBD1, which cannot be checked without DNA. This CDR3 contains 15 residues. Germline values: CDR1 KGHSH, CDR2 LQKENI. The CDR3 here is CASSPWGGMDSPLHF.

V and J are TRBV7-2 and TRBJ2-1; TCRdb proposes TRBD1, but this gene call is untestable without DNA. CDR1 SGHTA and CDR2 FQGNSA come from the germline V gene. This CDR3 region has 16 residues. The CDR3 loop reads CASSPPGVLRYNEQFF.

V gene TRBV5-4 combines with J gene TRBJ2-2; lacking DNA, the TRBD2 call made by TCRdb goes unchecked. Germline CDR1 and CDR2: SGHNT and YYREEE (reference sequence). CDR3 size: 16 residues. The CDR3 spells CASSPPSGGADGELFF. The whole variable domain, remainder taken from reference TRBV5-4 and TRBJ2-2, is ETGVTQSPTHLIKTRGQQVTLRCSSQSGHNTVSWYQQALGQGPQFIFQYYREEENGRGNFPPRFSGLQFPNYSSELNVNALELDDSALYLCASSPPSGGADGELFFGEGSRLTVL.

The V gene is TRBV12-3 or TRBV12-4, the J gene TRBJ2-1; checking the TCRdb D call of TRBD2 is not possible without DNA. This CDR3 spans 15 amino acids. The CDR3 loop is CASSLRAGASNEQFF.

This chain joins TRBV12-5 and TRBJ1-4; TCRdb picks TRBD1, but there is no DNA to check that call. This CDR3 contains 16 residues. Germline V gene sequence: CDR1 LGHNT, CDR2 FRNRAP. The chain's CDR3 is CASGIPPGTGYEKLFF.

The genes are TRBV7-2 and TRBJ1-6; the D call of TRBD1 rests on TCRdb alone, since no DNA is present to check it. Germline V CDR1 and CDR2: SGHTA, FQGNSA. This CDR3 has 16 amino acids. The CDR3 here is CASSLVGGHNNSPLHF.

This chain uses TRBV2 with TRBJ1-1; TCRdb returns TRBD1, unconfirmable since there is no DNA. The CDR3 extends over 15 amino acids. CDR1 SNHLY and CDR2 FYNNEI come from the germline V gene. The CDR3 sequence: CASVGGQGANTEAFF.

This chain joins TRBV6-1 and TRBJ1-1; checking the TCRdb D call of TRBD1 is not possible without DNA. The CDR3 has 14 residues. CDR1 MNHNS and CDR2 SASEGT come from the germline V gene. The CDR3 loop reads CASREQGANTEAFF.

The chain is built from TRBV5-1 and TRBJ2-7. Germline loops: CDR1 SGHRS, CDR2 YFSETQ. The CDR3 has 13 residues. This CDR3 reads CASSLLSSYEQYF.

The chain employs TRBV11-3 and TRBJ2-1; no DNA is available, so the TRBD1 call from TCRdb remains unchecked. This CDR3 has 13 residues. CDR1 is SGHNT and CDR2 is YENEEA in the germline V gene. This CDR3 reads CASSRYPGSEQFF.

The V and J genes are TRBV5-1 and TRBJ2-3; there is no DNA to check the TCRdb D call of TRBD2. The CDR3 contains 13 residues. Germline-derived CDR1 and CDR2 are SGHRS and YFSETQ. This chain's CDR3 is CASSLRDEDTQYF.